What follows is one TCR beta chain and its context. What it binds is unknown. V gave up 4 bases and J gave up 2 bases, with 1 base separating them. This CDR3 contains 11 residues. CDR1 SGHTA and CDR2 FQGNSA come from the germline V gene. This specimen comes from a study of vaccination effects on CD4 cells after COVID-19. Study-wide results and caveats: In the late period after vaccination, infection- and vaccine-induced clones contracted markedly.

ViraFEST expansion of antigen-specific CD4+ T cells with viral peptide pools preceded sequencing. Between days 9 and 11 of culture, CD4+ T cells were separated out. None of these healthy vaccinees had been infected with SARS-CoV-2 before vaccination. A density of about 1.8 million PBMC per well was used; these cells were cultured with roughly 10 IU/ml IL-2 and approximately 9.4 ug/ml peptides. IL-2 medium was substituted for half the medium on days 3 and 7. The data were produced by immunoSEQ multiplex PCR, yet TCRdb's version contains in-frame clones alone and is incomplete. Among tens of thousands of clones listed, roughly 79% were seen once.

The chain uses TRBV7-2 and TRBJ2-3; D is undetermined. Sequencing was performed on CD4+ T cells from PBMCs cultured with SARS-CoV-2 spike peptides, taken before COVID-19 vaccination. The receptor was isolated from a human donor who received a COVID-19 vaccine. The CDR3 DNA is TGTGCCAGCAGCTCCACAGATACGCAGTATTTT. It encodes CASSSTDTQYF.